This T cell receptor beta chain stems from a study of control samples from healthy donors and cancer patients. Data came from immunoSEQ multiplex PCR; TCRdb stores just in-frame clones and leaves some out. The sample yields 95,000 to 100,000 clones, around nine tenths seen once. Germline V CDR1 and CDR2: LGHNT, FRNRAP. The V and J ends lost 1 base and 3 bases respectively, with 9 bases between them. This CDR3 is built from 15 residues. What was sequenced was blood. The clonotype originates from a man aged 30-40 years in good health. This chain uses TRBV12-5 with TRBJ2-2; D is undetermined. The CDR3 loop reads CASGLELLDTGELFF. The DNA for the CDR3 is TGTGCTAGTGGTTTGGAACTTTTAGACACCGGGGAGCTGTTTTTT.